The 6 T cell receptor beta chains in this list originate from one sample, sequenced in a study of blood T cells in healthy people across ages. For the second PCR, which ran for about 6 to 11 cycles, a sample-barcoded 5' primer and a J-beta primer mix were used. Using its own MiXCR run on the 5' RACE reads, TCRdb lists one record per CDR3 protein. The top ten hold 10% to 12% of the sample, which has under 2 million distinct CDR3 sequences, roughly 30% seen once. Sequenced sample: blood. The receptors come from a woman in her 30s in good health.

The chain uses TRBV20-1 and TRBJ2-1; D gene unclear. This CDR3 has 14 residues. Germline V gives CDR1 DFQATT, CDR2 SNEGSKA (reference sequence). V was pared by 3 bases and J by 0 bases, with 9 bases between. The CDR3 DNA sequence: TGCAGTGCTAGCACGCAGAGCTCCTACAATGAGCAGTTCTTC. Its translation is CSASTQSSYNEQFF.

Ten or more counts support this clonotype. A read error is possible here, since a much larger clone lies one base away. The DNA of the CDR3 is TGTGCCAGCAGGCCCTGGACAGGTTTCTACGAGCAGTACTTC. This translates into CASRPWTGFYEQYF. This rearrangement joins TRBV27 to TRBJ2-7; 7 bases align to TRBD1. V gave up 6 bases and J gave up 3 bases; unmatched junction bases: 8. The germline CDR1 and CDR2 sequences are MNHEY and SMNVEV (reference sequence). The CDR3 contains 14 residues.

This clonotype was detected many times. The chain is built from TRBV7-9 and TRBJ2-7; 7 bases align to TRBD2. Germline values: CDR1 SEHNR, CDR2 FQNEAQ (reference sequence). Trimming took 5 bases from V and 2 from J; bases not matched to a gene: 6. The CDR3 contains 14 residues. The CDR3 here is CASSPGAGAYEQYF. CDR3 bases: TGTGCCAGCAGCCCCGGGGCGGGGGCCTACGAGCAGTACTTC.

The chain has TRBV29-1 and TRBJ2-1; no clear D gene. Germline V gene data show CDR1 as SQVTM and CDR2 as ANQGSEA. Trimming took off 6 bases at V and 10 bases at J, with 10 bases between the two ends. This CDR3 is built from 10 residues. The CDR3 is CSVSIGEQFF. The CDR3 region has the DNA TGCAGCGTGAGTATTGGAGAGCAGTTCTTC.

This clonotype has at least ten counts. The rearrangement links TRBV2 to TRBJ2-5, with 10 positions matching TRBD1. The CDR3 totals 16 residues. V shed 4 bases and J 3 bases; nucleotides not matched to a gene: 8. The germline V gene encodes CDR1 SNHLY and CDR2 FYNNEI. CDR3 in DNA: TGTGCCAGCAGTGGGGGACAGGGGACCTCGAAAGAGACCCAGTACTTC. Protein product: CASSGGQGTSKETQYF.

This sequence joins TRBV10-3 and TRBJ1-2, with D uncertain. Germline-derived CDR1 and CDR2 are ENHRY and SYGVKD. The CDR3 has 14 amino acids. V lost 0 bases and J 8 bases, leaving 13 bases between the germline ends. CDR3: CAISESVASEGYTF. CDR3 DNA sequence: TGTGCCATCAGTGAGTCGGTGGCCTCGGAGGGCTACACCTTC.